This T cell receptor beta chain comes out of a study of monozygotic twins with inflammatory bowel disease. Regarding this clonotype: Its target is unknown.

Nested PCRs (roughly 16 and 10 cycles, two total) were applied to TCRalpha and TCRbeta cDNA. One entry per CDR3 protein, without DNA, is what TCRdb gives after re-calling the 5' RACE reads. The table counts nearly 450,000 distinct CDR3 sequences; 2.4% lies in the top ten. The study's findings and limits: Relative to healthy twins, IBD patients had fewer clonotypes in common with others, a gap that was especially apparent with disease activity.

This CDR3 spans 13 amino acids. Germline CDR1 and CDR2: LGHNA and YSLEER. J is TRBJ2-2 and V is TRBV4-3; TCRdb designates TRBD1, a call that cannot be tested without DNA. The TCR originated in a human donor with ulcerative colitis or Crohn's disease, or a healthy co-twin of an affected twin (not recorded which). The sample comprised blood. CDR3 residues: CASSTIPGGELFF.